One TCR beta chain is described in this entry. Its specificity is not known. No conserved phenylalanine or tryptophan ends this CDR3, so it is likely a read error. The sample is drawn from a study of tumor-infiltrating lymphocytes in primary liver carcinoma. For the study at large: Patients of both sexes were 30 to 69 years old.

From approximately 550 ng of total RNA, TCR beta-specific cDNA was reverse-transcribed using a constant-region primer. Slightly modified ARM-PCR, run as three nested multiplex PCR rounds, produced the TCR beta libraries. With TRBV1-TRBV30 forward primers and a C-beta reverse primer, the first two PCR rounds were run for approximately 10 cycles each. TCRdb analysed the multiplex PCR reads with MiXCR anew, one entry per CDR3 protein. The sample lists some 320,000 distinct CDR3 sequences, more than 55% seen once, with around 9.5% in the top ten. In addition to blood RNA drawn from unsorted whole blood, germline DNA was extracted. Patients were treatment-naive with chronic HBV infection. Broader study findings: Significantly larger top-250-clone fractions were found in tumors than in blood (p = 0.039).

From germline, CDR1 is SGHKS and CDR2 YYEKEE (reference sequence). V trimming: 4 bases; J trimming: 9 bases; junction bases outside the gene matches: 14. There are 15 residues in the CDR3. This TCR was recovered from a man aged 35-49 years with primary liver carcinoma and hepatitis B virus infection. The sample taken for sequencing was peripheral blood. The chain combines TRBV5-5 with TRBJ2-7; 9 bases are a match to TRBD1. CDR3 bases: TGTGCCAGCAGCCCAGCCGGGACAGGGACGCGCGGGCAGTACTTA. Encoded protein: CASSPAGTGTRGQYL.